Below, 24 T cell receptor beta chains from the same sample are listed, as sequenced in a study of blood T cell repertoires in COVID-19. Assay used: immunoSEQ multiplex PCR; TCRdb lists only in-frame clones, some missing. The sample has about 230,000 clones, roughly 88% seen once. Sequenced: peripheral blood. The receptors come from a man aged 40-50 years who had recovered from COVID-19.

The CDR3 coding sequence is TGTGCCAGTACGGCTAGCGCATCCGGGGAGCTGTTTTTT. Translated: CASTASASGELFF. V usage is TRBV19 and J usage is TRBJ2-2; tentatively, D is TRBD2 (6 bases). Trimming took off 7 bases at V and 6 bases at J, with 12 bases between the two ends. CDR3 length: 13 amino acids. Germline V gene lookup returns CDR1 LNHDA and CDR2 SQIVND (reference sequence). Full variable domain (remainder filled in from reference TRBV19 and TRBJ2-2): DGGITQSPKYLFRKEGQNVTLSCEQNLNHDAMYWYRQDPGQGLRLIYYSQIVNDFQKGDIAEGYSVSREKKESFPLTVTSAQKNPTAFYLCASTASASGELFFGEGSRLTVL.

The sample holds one count of this clone. V is TRBV7-2 and J is TRBJ1-2; no reliable D call. V was pared by 4 bases and J by 5 bases, with 14 bases between. Per germline, CDR1 SGHTA and CDR2 FQGNSA. This CDR3 region has 14 residues. This chain's CDR3 is CASSSATTVYGYTF. DNA of the CDR3: TGTGCCAGCAGCTCGGCCACTACGGTATATGGCTACACCTTC. The complete variable domain, with remaining parts taken from reference TRBV7-2 and TRBJ1-2, reads GAGVSQSPSNKVTEKGKDVELRCDPISGHTALYWYRQSLGQGLEFLIYFQGNSAPDKSGLPSDRFSAERTGGSVSTLTIQRTQQEDSAVYLCASSSATTVYGYTFGSGTRLTVV.

This clone has only one observation. The CDR3 sequence is CASSEGTEGTQYF. The CDR3, as DNA: TGTGCCAGCAGTGAAGGGACAGAGGGGACCCAGTACTTC. The chain employs TRBV6-4 and TRBJ2-5, with 7 bases fitting TRBD1. The CDR3 runs to 13 residues. V lost 3 bases, J lost 7 bases, and 5 bases stayed unmatched. Germline CDR1 is MRHNA and CDR2 is SNTAGT.

The J gene is TRBJ2-1, the V gene TRBV7-9; 13 nucleotides line up with TRBD2. CDR1 SEHNR and CDR2 FQNEAQ come from the germline V gene (reference sequence). The CDR3 sequence is 15 residues long. The junction had 3 bases not matched to a gene; V was cut back by 4 bases and J by 6 bases. The CDR3 bases are TGTGCCAGCAGCTCACTAGCGGGGGGGCCCAATGAGCAGTTCTTC. As protein: CASSSLAGGPNEQFF.

The chain combines TRBV6-6 with TRBJ2-2; maybe TRBD1 (5 bases). CDR3 length: 14 residues. Germline V gives CDR1 MNHNY, CDR2 SVGAGI (reference sequence). V lost 8 bases and J lost 1, with 11 bases in between. CDR3: CASGPGQNTGELFF. The CDR3 region has the DNA TGTGCCAGCGGCCCCGGACAGAACACCGGGGAGCTGTTTTTT.

As for this clone: Different DNA sequences within this sample yield the same CDR3. J is TRBJ1-2 and V is TRBV6-2 or TRBV6-3, with D possibly TRBD1 on 6 matching bases. The CDR3 runs 14 residues. The V gene's germline CDR1 is MNHEY and CDR2 SVGEGT. V was pared by 3 bases and J by 5 bases, with 13 bases between. CDR3 sequence: CASSYLQGLYGYTF. CDR3 bases: TGTGCCAGCAGTTATCTACAGGGTTTATATGGCTACACCTTC.

The chain links TRBV7-2 to TRBJ1-3, with D possibly TRBD1 on 5 matching bases. This CDR3 spans 15 amino acids. Germline-derived CDR1 and CDR2 are SGHTA and FQGNSA. Trimming stripped 2 bases from V and 3 bases from J, with 11 bases between. Written as DNA, the CDR3 is TGTGCCAGCAGCTTAACAGGCGCCGGTGGAAACACCATATATTTT. It yields the protein CASSLTGAGGNTIYF.

The chain joins TRBV11-2 to TRBJ2-5, with D hard to call. V was pared by 4 bases and J by 2 bases, with 2 bases between. Per germline, CDR1 SGHAT and CDR2 FQNNGV. CDR3 length: 11 residues. The CDR3 DNA reads as TGTGCCAGCAGCTCTCAAGAGACCCAGTACTTC. Translation gives CASSSQETQYF.

V and J are TRBV6-5 and TRBJ2-1; 9 positions match TRBD1. Unmatched junction bases numbered 6, after V lost 5 bases and J lost 4 bases. The CDR3 covers 15 residues. The germline V gene encodes CDR1 MNHEY and CDR2 SVGAGI. This CDR3 reads CASSPRQGDYNEQFF. CDR3 sequence (DNA): TGTGCCAGCAGTCCGCGACAGGGGGATTACAATGAGCAGTTCTTC.

The V call is TRBV3-1 (or the pseudogene TRBV3-2), the J call TRBJ1-1, with 9 bases aligning to TRBD1. Germline V CDR1 and CDR2: LGHDT, YNNKEL (reference sequence). V was pared by 4 bases and J by 4 bases, with 4 bases of the junction left unmatched. CDR3 length equals 14 residues. CDR3 DNA: TGTGCCAGCAGCCCTCTGACAGGGGGCACTGAAGCTTTCTTT. Translation gives CASSPLTGGTEAFF.

This clone has a handful of counts. This chain's CDR3 is CASSIQDRAYGYTF. Here the CDR3 DNA reads TGTGCCAGCAGCATACAGGACAGGGCCTATGGCTACACCTTC. J is TRBJ1-2 and V is TRBV5-4, with 8 bases identical to TRBD1. CDR1 and CDR2 (germline): SGHNT, YYREEE (reference sequence). The CDR3 covers 14 residues. V was pared by 4 bases and J by 4 bases, with 6 bases of the junction left unmatched.

The chain recombines TRBV7-6 with TRBJ2-1; 11 bases map to TRBD2. Per the germline V gene, CDR1 is SGHVS and CDR2 is FNYEAQ. V shed 6 bases, J shed 7 bases, and the junction held 8 bases outside the gene matches. This CDR3 region has 15 residues. Here the CDR3 DNA reads TGTGCCAGCAGAAGAACTAGCGGGAGTCTAAATGAGCAGTTCTTC. This codes for CASRRTSGSLNEQFF.

This rearrangement joins TRBV19 to TRBJ1-1, with TRBD1 matching 7 bases. The germline V gene has CDR1 LNHDA and CDR2 SQIVND (reference sequence). The CDR3 loop spans 14 amino acids. With V trimmed by 5 bases and J by 3 bases, 6 bases remained unmatched. CDR3 loop: CASSGRDRYTEAFF. Written as DNA, the CDR3 is TGTGCCAGTAGTGGCCGGGACAGATACACTGAAGCTTTCTTT.

This sequence joins TRBV7-2 and TRBJ1-3, with a tentative D call TRBD1 (5 bases). The CDR3 totals 16 residues. Between the trimmed V and J ends, which lost 3 bases and 1 base, there was a span of 13 bases. Per the germline V gene, CDR1 is SGHTA and CDR2 is FQGNSA. Written as DNA, the CDR3 is TGTGCCAGCAGCTTTTATTCCGACAGATCTGGAAACACCATATATTTT. Its protein is CASSFYSDRSGNTIYF. The entire variable domain, with the rest obtained from reference TRBV7-2 and TRBJ1-3, is as follows: GAGVSQSPSNKVTEKGKDVELRCDPISGHTALYWYRQSLGQGLEFLIYFQGNSAPDKSGLPSDRFSAERTGGSVSTLTIQRTQQEDSAVYLCASSFYSDRSGNTIYFGEGSWLTVV.

The V gene is TRBV19, the J gene TRBJ2-3, with 8 bases fitting TRBD2. The V gene end was trimmed by 5 bases and the J gene end by 0 bases; junction bases not matched to a gene: 4. Germline V gives CDR1 LNHDA, CDR2 SQIVND (reference sequence). This CDR3 is 15 amino acids long. The CDR3 region has the DNA TGTGCCAGTAGTGGCCTAGCGGGCAGCACAGATACGCAGTATTTT. It codes for CASSGLAGSTDTQYF.

The genes are TRBV6-5 and TRBJ2-2; maybe TRBD2 (6 bases). V lost 7 bases and J 1 base, leaving 10 bases between the germline ends. The CDR3 has 14 amino acids. Germline V CDR1 and CDR2: MNHEY, SVGAGI. CDR3 amino acids: CASNRDLNTGELFF. The CDR3 nucleotides are TGTGCCAGCAATCGGGACTTGAACACCGGGGAGCTGTTTTTT.

The chain recombines TRBV18 with TRBJ2-2; weak D call: TRBD1 (6 bases). V dropped 2 bases and J dropped 0 bases, with 19 bases sitting between them. CDR3 length: 19 residues. Germline CDR1 reads KGHSH; CDR2 reads LQKENI. CDR3 amino acids: CASSPVFQGPIANTGELFF. Here the CDR3 DNA reads TGTGCCAGCTCACCAGTTTTTCAGGGGCCAATCGCGAACACCGGGGAGCTGTTTTTT.

Notes on this clone: Other DNA sequences in the sample encode the same CDR3. CDR3 residues: CASSLQGDTEAFF. CDR3 coding DNA: TGCGCCAGCAGCTTACAAGGGGACACTGAAGCTTTCTTT. V usage is TRBV5-1 and J usage is TRBJ1-1, with D perhaps TRBD1 (5 bases). The germline gives CDR1 SGHRS, CDR2 YFSETQ. The CDR3 runs 13 residues. V gave up 2 bases and J gave up 3 bases, with 8 bases separating them.

This clone is a singleton in its sample. The chain couples TRBV29-1 to TRBJ2-3; 8 nucleotides match TRBD1. The CDR3 is 14 residues long. The V gene's germline CDR1 is SQVTM and CDR2 ANQGSEA. Losses at the gene ends were 6 bases for V and 1 base for J; bases not matched to a gene: 6. The CDR3 nucleotides are TGCAGCGTGGCCCAGGGGGCTGGCACAGATACGCAGTATTTT. It is translated as CSVAQGAGTDTQYF.

This clone was detected only a few times. The V gene is TRBV9, the J gene TRBJ2-7; D perhaps matches TRBD2 (6 bases). Trimming removed 0 bases from V and 3 bases from J, with 16 bases in between. CDR3 size: 16 residues. CDR1 SGDLS and CDR2 YYNGEE come from the germline V gene. The CDR3 loop is CASSVGEGGAIYEQYF. DNA for the CDR3: TGTGCCAGCAGCGTAGGCGAGGGCGGGGCGATCTACGAGCAGTACTTC.

The chain is built from TRBV2 and TRBJ1-1; D unresolved. CDR3 length: 13 amino acids. Trimming removed 6 bases from V and 8 bases from J, with 16 bases in between. Germline V gene data show CDR1 as SNHLY and CDR2 as FYNNEI. The CDR3 region is CASSQESLNEAFF. The CDR3 coding sequence is TGTGCCAGCAGCCAAGAGAGCCTGAACGAAGCTTTCTTT.

The chain uses TRBV5-4 and TRBJ2-1; 10 positions match TRBD2. Unmatched junction bases numbered 3, after V lost 0 bases and J lost 3 bases. This CDR3 comprises 16 residues. Germline lookup yields CDR1 SGHNT and CDR2 YYREEE (reference sequence). The CDR3 region is CASSLGLAGVYNEQFF. The DNA for the CDR3 is TGTGCCAGCAGCTTGGGGCTAGCGGGAGTCTACAATGAGCAGTTCTTC. Full variable domain (rest looked up from reference TRBV5-4 and TRBJ2-1): ETGVTQSPTHLIKTRGQQVTLRCSSQSGHNTVSWYQQALGQGPQFIFQYYREEENGRGNFPPRFSGLQFPNYSSELNVNALELDDSALYLCASSLGLAGVYNEQFFGPGTRLTVL.

The chain is built from TRBV3-1 (or the pseudogene TRBV3-2) and TRBJ2-6; possibly TRBD1 for D (8 bases). This CDR3 comprises 16 residues. CDR1 LGHDT and CDR2 YNNKEL come from the germline V gene (reference sequence). V was cut by 3 bases and J by 5 bases, with 14 bases left in between. CDR3 in DNA: TGTGCCAGCAGCCATCACAGGGGGGGACGGGCCAACGTCCTGACTTTC. It is translated as CASSHHRGGRANVLTF.

This clone appeared a few times. DNA of the CDR3: TGTGCCACCGAGGGGGAGAGTTCAAGGGGCTACACCTTC. It encodes CATEGESSRGYTF. This sequence joins TRBV15 and TRBJ1-2; D is possibly TRBD1 (6 bases). Between the trimmed V and J ends, which lost 8 bases and 8 bases, there was a span of 18 bases. In germline, CDR1 is LNHNV, CDR2 YYDKDF (reference sequence). The CDR3 covers 13 residues.